This T cell receptor beta chain was recovered during a study of blood T cell repertoires in COVID-19. TCRdb's copy holds only in-frame clones and misses some; the assay was immunoSEQ multiplex PCR. This table holds around 340,000 clones, 85% to 90% found once. CDR1 is MDHEN and CDR2 is SYDVKM in the germline V gene. V gave up 4 bases and J gave up 5 bases, with 12 bases separating them. This CDR3 contains 13 residues. This chain connects TRBV28 to TRBJ2-7; D call uncertain. The receptor's source is a woman aged 30 to 39 who had been exposed to COVID-19. The sequenced material came from PBMCs or T cells enriched from blood (not recorded which). CDR3 region: CASSSNFFDEQYF. Written as DNA, the CDR3 is TGTGCCAGCAGTTCCAACTTTTTCGACGAGCAGTACTTC.